Shown below are 7 T cell receptor beta chains from a single sample sequenced in a study of blood T cell repertoires in COVID-19 (TCRdb year 2020). The library was prepared using the immunoSEQ multiplex PCR assay. In its TCRdb copy, this immuneACCESS table keeps in-frame sequences only and misses some clones. Where compared with another copy, unresolved V genes explain less than half of these, and the others have no known cause. Within this sample are over 120,000 clones, with about 86% of them counted one time only. Approximately 8% of the sample rests with the top ten. The sequencing sample was made of peripheral blood. Receptors originate from a human donor in a cohort sampled during active COVID-19.

In its sample, this clone was seen many times. The J gene is TRBJ1-2, the V gene TRBV2; TRBD1 matches 7 bases. Germline V gene lookup returns CDR1 SNHLY and CDR2 FYNNEI. The CDR3 is 12 residues long. Unmatched junction bases numbered 9, after V lost 11 bases and J lost 6 bases. CDR3 nucleotide sequence: TGTGCCGGGGTGACAGGGAACCATGGCTACACCTTC. Amino acid sequence: CAGVTGNHGYTF.

This clone appeared a single time. CDR3 nucleotide sequence: TGTGCCAGCAGTGGACAGGGAACCGGGGAGCTGTTTTTT. Encoded protein: CASSGQGTGELFF. J is TRBJ2-2 and V is TRBV6-6; 8 bases fit TRBD1. The CDR3 totals 13 residues. Unmatched junction bases numbered 1, after V lost 5 bases and J lost 5 bases. Germline CDR1 MNHNY, CDR2 SVGAGI (reference sequence).

The rearrangement uses TRBV27 and TRBJ1-2, with D unclear. V dropped 6 bases and J dropped 2 bases, with 10 bases sitting between them. The germline V gene encodes CDR1 MNHEY and CDR2 SMNVEV (reference sequence). The CDR3 consists of 13 residues. In DNA, the CDR3 is TGTGCCAGCAGACAGAATTTAAACTATGGCTACACCTTC. Its protein product is CASRQNLNYGYTF.

V gene TRBV29-1 combines with J gene TRBJ2-6; D not certain. Germline CDR1 reads SQVTM; CDR2 reads ANQGSEA. V was shortened by 3 bases and J by 0 bases, with 12 bases between the two germline ends. There are 16 residues in the CDR3. The CDR3 DNA reads as TGCAGCGTTGAGATTGACACCAGCTCTGGGGCCAACGTCCTGACTTTC. Residues: CSVEIDTSSGANVLTF.

This clone has a single count. The chain joins TRBV2 to TRBJ2-7; D is possibly TRBD1 (5 bases). Germline CDR1 SNHLY, CDR2 FYNNEI. The CDR3 spans 13 residues. V was cut by 4 bases and J by 4 bases, with 11 bases left in between. The CDR3: CASSARDLYEQYF. The CDR3 nucleotides read TGTGCCAGCAGTGCCAGGGATCTGTACGAGCAGTACTTC.

J is TRBJ2-2 and V is TRBV9, with D hard to call. The CDR3 is 14 amino acids. Germline CDR1 reads SGDLS; CDR2 reads YYNGEE. The V end was cut by 4 bases, the J end by 7 bases, with 14 bases between. The CDR3 sequence is CASSPRQVVGELFF. DNA for the CDR3: TGTGCCAGCAGCCCCCGACAAGTGGTCGGGGAGCTGTTTTTT.

The chain carries TRBV5-1 and TRBJ1-1, with 9 positions matching TRBD1. V trimming: 4 bases; J trimming: 1 base; junction bases outside the gene matches: 2. The CDR3 loop spans 14 amino acids. CDR1 and CDR2 from the germline V gene are SGHRS and YFSETQ. The CDR3 spells CASSLQGANTEAFF. CDR3 DNA: TGCGCCAGCAGCCTACAGGGGGCGAACACTGAAGCTTTCTTT.